This TCR beta chain emerged from a study of shared clonotypes between healthy human individuals. Study context: CD4 naive cells filled three plates per donor, CD4 memory three, CD8 naive two and CD8 memory one.

Assay execution took place at the deep level. Under the authors' procedure: Filtering was not the same, since immunoSEQ gave junction-only sequences without quality scores. Clones were sequenced by immunoSEQ multiplex PCR, and TCRdb holds only the in-frame ones, with some missing. Clone size and the V and J calls come from that table; the DNA yielded D and trimming. The data hold approximately 640,000 clones, with 60% to 80% observed a single time. Whole-study results and caveats: Naive subsets usually exceeded memory subsets in estimated richness.

The length of the CDR3 is 15 residues. Looked up from germline, CDR1 is SGHVS and CDR2 is FQNEAQ. Trimming pared 5 bases from V and 5 bases from J, leaving 18 bases between. About this clone itself: Its antigen is unknown.

The chain links TRBV7-8 to TRBJ2-5, with D unclear. The sequencing sample was made of memory CD4+ T cells sorted from blood. Subset specified: CD45RA-negative fraction. This TCR derives from a woman aged 30 to 39 in good health. CDR3 residues: CASSTRLPRLETQYF. CDR3 sequence (DNA): TGTGCCAGCAGCACAAGGCTTCCTCGGTTGGAGACCCAGTACTTC. The full variable domain, in which reference TRBV7-8 and TRBJ2-5 provide the parts outside the CDR3, is GAGVSQSPRYKVAKRGQDVALRCDPISGHVSLFWYQQALGQGPEFLTYFQNEAQLDKSGLPSDRFFAERPEGSVSTLKIQRTQQEDSAVYLCASSTRLPRLETQYFGPGTRLLVL.